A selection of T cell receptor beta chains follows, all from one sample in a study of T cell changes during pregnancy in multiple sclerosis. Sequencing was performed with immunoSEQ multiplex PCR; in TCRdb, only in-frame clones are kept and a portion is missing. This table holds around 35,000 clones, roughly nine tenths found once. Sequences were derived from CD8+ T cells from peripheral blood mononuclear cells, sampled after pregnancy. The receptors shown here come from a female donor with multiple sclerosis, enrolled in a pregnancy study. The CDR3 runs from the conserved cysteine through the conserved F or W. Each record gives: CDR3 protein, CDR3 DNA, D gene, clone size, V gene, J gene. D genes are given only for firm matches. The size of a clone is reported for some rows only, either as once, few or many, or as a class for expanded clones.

CDR3: CASSPQGAGETQYF
DNA: TGTGCCAGCTCGCCACAGGGGGCTGGGGAGACCCAGTACTTC
D: TRBD1
size: .
V: TRBV18
J: TRBJ2-5

CDR3: CASSQAGTGTYEQYF
DNA: TGTGCCAGCAGCCAAGCCGGGACTGGGACCTACGAGCAGTACTTC
D: .
size: .
V: TRBV9
J: TRBJ2-7

CDR3: CASSLGANGSPLHF
DNA: TGCGCCAGCAGCTTGGGGGCTAACGGTTCACCCCTCCACTTT
D: .
size: .
V: TRBV5-1
J: TRBJ1-6

CDR3: CASSFLGGSYNEQFF
DNA: TGTGCCAGCAGCTTTTTGGGGGGCTCCTACAATGAGCAGTTCTTC
D: .
size: .
V: TRBV7-3
J: TRBJ2-1

CDR3: CASSLGLQGGNTDTQYF
DNA: TGTGCTAGCAGCTTAGGTCTACAGGGGGGGAACACAGATACGCAGTATTTT
D: .
size: .
V: TRBV7-7
J: TRBJ2-3

CDR3: CASSLYRGSAGELFF
DNA: TGTGCCAGCAGTTTATACAGGGGGTCAGCCGGGGAGCTGTTTTTT
D: TRBD1
size: .
V: TRBV27
J: TRBJ2-2

CDR3: CASSVVGGASDTQYF
DNA: TGTGCCAGCAGCGTAGTCGGGGGGGCCTCAGATACGCAGTATTTT
D: TRBD2
size: .
V: TRBV9
J: TRBJ2-3

CDR3: CASSLGLAGIYEQYF
DNA: TGTGCCAGCAGCTTGGGACTAGCGGGGATCTACGAGCAGTACTTC
D: TRBD2
size: .
V: TRBV14
J: TRBJ2-7

CDR3: CASSPRSYTEAFF
DNA: TGTGCCAGCAGCCCCCGGAGCTACACTGAAGCTTTCTTT
D: .
size: .
V: TRBV9
J: TRBJ1-1

CDR3: CAWSVTGYSNQPQHF
DNA: TGTGCCTGGAGTGTAACCGGTTATAGCAATCAGCCCCAGCATTTT
D: .
size: .
V: TRBV30
J: TRBJ1-5

CDR3: CSVRGTGDADSYEQYF
DNA: TGCAGCGTGCGCGGGACAGGGGACGCGGACTCCTACGAGCAGTACTTC
D: TRBD1
size: .
V: TRBV29-1
J: TRBJ2-7

CDR3: CASSPPGQAYEQYF
DNA: TGTGCCAGCTCACCACCGGGACAGGCCTACGAGCAGTACTTC
D: TRBD1
size: .
V: TRBV18
J: TRBJ2-7

CDR3: CASSLEGVNTEAFF
DNA: TGTGCCAGCAGTTTAGAGGGGGTTAACACTGAAGCTTTCTTT
D: .
size: .
V: TRBV27
J: TRBJ1-1

CDR3: CASGPTGGGRYYGYTF
DNA: TGTGCTAGTGGTCCTACCGGTGGGGGCCGATACTATGGCTACACCTTC
D: .
size: .
V: TRBV12-5
J: TRBJ1-2

CDR3: CSVESGLLNYGYTF
DNA: TGCAGCGTTGAATCGGGGTTACTTAACTATGGCTACACCTTC
D: .
size: .
V: TRBV29-1
J: TRBJ1-2

CDR3: CASSQEGRQETQYF
DNA: TGCGCCAGCAGCCAAGAGGGGAGACAAGAGACCCAGTACTTC
D: .
size: .
V: TRBV4-1
J: TRBJ2-5

CDR3: CASSGPGVITEAFF
DNA: TGTGCCAGCAGTGGCCCGGGAGTCATCACTGAAGCTTTCTTT
D: .
size: .
V: TRBV6-1
J: TRBJ1-1

CDR3: CASSPRGEAPLHF
DNA: TGTGCCAGCAGCCCTCGTGGAGAAGCACCCCTCCACTTT
D: .
size: .
V: TRBV7-2
J: TRBJ1-6

CDR3: CASSDAPDRGLYGYTF
DNA: TGTGCCAGCAGTGATGCCCCGGACAGGGGGCTTTATGGCTACACCTTC
D: TRBD1
size: .
V: TRBV6-1
J: TRBJ1-2

CDR3: CATSRERDEQFF
DNA: TGTGCCACCAGCAGAGAACGGGATGAGCAGTTCTTC
D: .
size: .
V: TRBV15
J: TRBJ2-1

CDR3: CASSMPGGYYGYTF
DNA: TGTGCCAGTAGTATGCCGGGGGGTTACTATGGCTACACCTTC
D: .
size: .
V: TRBV19
J: TRBJ1-2

CDR3: CASSLETTSGGPLYNEQFF
DNA: TGTGCCAGCAGCTTAGAAACGACTAGCGGGGGCCCTTTATACAATGAGCAGTTCTTC
D: TRBD2
size: .
V: TRBV7-2
J: TRBJ2-1

CDR3: CASSPTGGAGQYF
DNA: TGTGCCAGCAGCCCCACAGGGGGCGCTGGGCAGTACTTC
D: TRBD1
size: .
V: TRBV7-6
J: TRBJ2-7

CDR3: CSVDTGAGETQYF
DNA: TGCAGCGTTGACACAGGGGCGGGGGAGACCCAGTACTTC
D: .
size: .
V: TRBV29-1
J: TRBJ2-5

CDR3: CASSQWADYGYTF
DNA: TGTGCCAGCAGCCAGTGGGCAGACTATGGCTACACCTTC
D: .
size: .
V: TRBV13
J: TRBJ1-2

CDR3: CASSIDLSAYEQYF
DNA: TGTGCCAGTAGTATAGATCTGTCGGCCTACGAGCAGTACTTC
D: .
size: .
V: TRBV19
J: TRBJ2-7

CDR3: CASSVGQGGTEAFF
DNA: TGTGCCAGCAGCGTTGGACAGGGTGGGACTGAAGCTTTCTTT
D: TRBD1
size: few
V: TRBV5-6
J: TRBJ1-1

CDR3: CASSVAPGQGQEQYF
DNA: TGTGCCAGCAGCGTAGCCCCGGGACAGGGGCAAGAGCAGTACTTC
D: TRBD1
size: .
V: TRBV9
J: TRBJ2-7

CDR3: CSVPAGKRQPQHF
DNA: TGCAGCGTTCCGGCGGGGAAACGACAGCCCCAGCATTTT
D: .
size: .
V: TRBV29-1
J: TRBJ1-5

CDR3: CASSQATHGFEQYF
DNA: TGTGCCAGCAGCCAAGCAACCCACGGTTTCGAGCAGTACTTC
D: .
size: .
V: TRBV14
J: TRBJ2-7

CDR3: CASSLTGVAYEQYF
DNA: TGTGCCAGCAGTCTGACAGGGGTCGCCTACGAGCAGTACTTC
D: TRBD1
size: .
V: TRBV27
J: TRBJ2-7

CDR3: CASSQDLGQGLHGYTF
DNA: TGCGCCAGCAGCCAAGATCTGGGACAGGGGTTACACGGCTACACCTTC
D: TRBD1
size: .
V: TRBV4-3
J: TRBJ1-2

CDR3: CASSPGQNTEAFF
DNA: TGCGCCAGCAGCCCGGGACAGAACACTGAAGCTTTCTTT
D: .
size: .
V: TRBV4-3
J: TRBJ1-1

CDR3: CASSIPSGTDLQETQYF
DNA: TGTGCCAGTAGTATCCCGTCCGGGACAGACCTCCAAGAGACCCAGTACTTC
D: TRBD1
size: .
V: TRBV19
J: TRBJ2-5

CDR3: CATAWLGGADGYTF
DNA: TGTGCCACCGCCTGGCTGGGGGGGGCTGATGGCTACACCTTC
D: .
size: .
V: TRBV19
J: TRBJ1-2

CDR3: CASSLAGGNEQYF
DNA: TGTGCCAGCAGCTTAGCAGGGGGCAACGAGCAGTACTTC
D: TRBD1
size: .
V: TRBV7-9
J: TRBJ2-7

CDR3: CASSGQGAAGELFF
DNA: TGTGCCAGCAGCGGACAGGGGGCGGCCGGGGAGCTGTTTTTT
D: TRBD1
size: .
V: TRBV7-6
J: TRBJ2-2

CDR3: CASSLGESFSGYNEQFF
DNA: TGTGCCAGCAGCTTAGGTGAATCTTTTTCGGGGTACAATGAGCAGTTCTTC
D: .
size: .
V: TRBV7-6
J: TRBJ2-1

CDR3: CASITRQGGTEAFF
DNA: TGTGCCAGCATAACTCGACAGGGTGGGACTGAAGCTTTCTTT
D: TRBD1
size: once
V: TRBV13
J: TRBJ1-1

CDR3: CASSPRDRGASGNTIYF
DNA: TGTGCCAGCAGCCCCCGGGACAGGGGCGCCTCTGGAAACACCATATATTTT
D: TRBD1
size: .
V: TRBV7-6
J: TRBJ1-3

CDR3: CAISERRGTSMNTEAFF
DNA: TGTGCCATCAGTGAGCGCAGGGGGACATCTATGAACACTGAAGCTTTCTTT
D: TRBD1
size: .
V: TRBV10-3
J: TRBJ1-1

CDR3: CASKYSGGGQFF
DNA: TGTGCCAGCAAGTACAGCGGGGGGGGGCAGTTCTTC
D: TRBD2
size: once
V: TRBV5-4
J: TRBJ2-1

CDR3: CASSPGTVLNTEAFF
DNA: TGTGCCAGCAGCCCGGGGACAGTTCTGAACACTGAAGCTTTCTTT
D: TRBD1
size: .
V: TRBV7-6
J: TRBJ1-1

CDR3: CASSLAGGPTYEQYF
DNA: TGTGCCAGCAGCTTAGCGGGGGGGCCGACCTACGAGCAGTACTTC
D: TRBD2
size: .
V: TRBV7-3
J: TRBJ2-7

CDR3: CASSQIIGELFF
DNA: TGCGCCAGCAGCCAAATAATCGGGGAGCTGTTTTTT
D: .
size: .
V: TRBV4-3
J: TRBJ2-2

CDR3: CASSLAGQGTDTQYF
DNA: TGTGCCAGCAGTCTAGCGGGGCAAGGCACAGATACGCAGTATTTT
D: TRBD2
size: .
V: TRBV6-5
J: TRBJ2-3

CDR3: CASSLYEPIHYGYTF
DNA: TGTGCCAGCAGCTTGTATGAGCCCATTCACTATGGCTACACCTTC
D: .
size: once
V: TRBV5-5
J: TRBJ1-2

CDR3: CASSSPGPHLLEQYF
DNA: TGTGCCAGCAGCTCCCCGGGTCCTCACCTCCTCGAGCAGTACTTC
D: .
size: .
V: TRBV5-6
J: TRBJ2-7

CDR3: CASSLYSGGQREQYF
DNA: TGTGCCAGCAGCTTATACAGCGGGGGACAACGCGAGCAGTACTTC
D: TRBD2
size: once
V: TRBV11-2
J: TRBJ2-7

CDR3: CASSTLLADHYNEQFF
DNA: TGTGCCAGCAGCACTCTGCTAGCGGACCACTACAATGAGCAGTTCTTC
D: TRBD2
size: .
V: TRBV7-3
J: TRBJ2-1

CDR3: CASSLTTGGARNTEAFF
DNA: TGTGCCAGCAGCTTAACGACAGGGGGGGCTCGGAACACTGAAGCTTTCTTT
D: TRBD1
size: .
V: TRBV5-6
J: TRBJ1-1

CDR3: CASSPAGLFNEQFF
DNA: TGCGCCAGCAGCCCCGCGGGACTATTTAATGAGCAGTTCTTC
D: TRBD2
size: once
V: TRBV4-1
J: TRBJ2-1

CDR3: CASSQGLAEISSTDTRYF
DNA: TGCGCCAGCAGCCAAGGACTAGCGGAAATATCTAGCACAGATACGCGGTATTTT
D: TRBD2
size: .
V: TRBV4-3
J: TRBJ2-3